This record looks at one T cell receptor (beta chain) sequence and its context. TCRdb re-called the PCR reads through MiXCR, storing one row per CDR3 protein. This table holds approximately 9,700 distinct CDR3 sequences, under 70% found once. The CDR3 contains 13 residues. Losses at the gene ends were 6 bases for V and 6 bases for J; bases not matched to a gene: 2. CDR1 and CDR2 (germline): SGHTA, FQGNSA. The source of the sample is a study of tumor-infiltrating lymphocytes in oesophageal squamous cell carcinoma. The origin of this receptor is a female donor with esophageal squamous cell carcinoma. The V and J genes are TRBV7-2 and TRBJ2-1; TRBD2 matches at 10 bases. Sample: esophageal tumor tissue. CDR3 amino acids: CASRASGSNEQFF. For the CDR3, the DNA is TGTGCCAGCAGGGCTAGCGGGAGCAATGAGCAGTTCTTC. Drawing the rest from reference TRBV7-2 and TRBJ2-1, the complete variable domain is GAGVSQSPSNKVTEKGKDVELRCDPISGHTALYWYRQSLGQGLEFLIYFQGNSAPDKSGLPSDRFSAERTGGSVSTLTIQRTQQEDSAVYLCASRASGSNEQFFGPGTRLTVL.